This T cell receptor beta chain is from a study of T cells in Graves' hyperthyroidism and ophthalmopathy. Study-wide points: Model predictions of ophthalmopathy came a median roughly 6.4 months before onset. Stable hyperthyroidism was told apart from ophthalmopathy by a model built on 13 V-J features. Peripheral blood also featured most of the thyroid clonotypes expanded above 0.001.

Amplified regions were TCR beta CDR3 sequences from RNA transcripts. HTBI primers were the set used in a first-round RT-PCR of the TCR CDR3. MiXCR, applied by TCRdb to the multiplex PCR reads, yields one record per CDR3 protein. The profile covers 400,000 to 600,000 distinct CDR3 sequences, with around 21% appearing a single time and around 27% taken by the ten largest. This clonotype was counted many times. Its cognate antigen is unknown. V dropped 6 bases and J dropped 0 bases, with 12 bases sitting between them. CDR1 is SNHLY, CDR2 FYNNEI, per germline. This CDR3 comprises 16 residues. Sequenced sample: blood. This receptor was taken from a man in his late teens or twenties with Graves' hyperthyroidism. The chain combines TRBV2 with TRBJ2-6; D gene uncertain. This CDR3 reads CASSRFRTSGANVLTF. For the CDR3, the DNA is TGTGCCAGCAGCCGCTTCAGGACCTCTGGGGCCAACGTCCTGACTTTC.